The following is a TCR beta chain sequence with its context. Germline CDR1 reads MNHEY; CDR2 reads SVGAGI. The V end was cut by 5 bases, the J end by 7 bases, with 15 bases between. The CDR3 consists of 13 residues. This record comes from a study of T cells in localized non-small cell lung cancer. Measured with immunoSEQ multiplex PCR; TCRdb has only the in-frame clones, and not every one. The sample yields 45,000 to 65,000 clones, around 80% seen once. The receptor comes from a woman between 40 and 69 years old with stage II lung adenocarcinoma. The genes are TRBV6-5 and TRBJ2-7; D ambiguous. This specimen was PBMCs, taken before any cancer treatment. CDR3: CASSRSPQLEQYF. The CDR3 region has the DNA TGTGCCAGCAGTCGTTCCCCCCAACTTGAGCAGTACTTC.